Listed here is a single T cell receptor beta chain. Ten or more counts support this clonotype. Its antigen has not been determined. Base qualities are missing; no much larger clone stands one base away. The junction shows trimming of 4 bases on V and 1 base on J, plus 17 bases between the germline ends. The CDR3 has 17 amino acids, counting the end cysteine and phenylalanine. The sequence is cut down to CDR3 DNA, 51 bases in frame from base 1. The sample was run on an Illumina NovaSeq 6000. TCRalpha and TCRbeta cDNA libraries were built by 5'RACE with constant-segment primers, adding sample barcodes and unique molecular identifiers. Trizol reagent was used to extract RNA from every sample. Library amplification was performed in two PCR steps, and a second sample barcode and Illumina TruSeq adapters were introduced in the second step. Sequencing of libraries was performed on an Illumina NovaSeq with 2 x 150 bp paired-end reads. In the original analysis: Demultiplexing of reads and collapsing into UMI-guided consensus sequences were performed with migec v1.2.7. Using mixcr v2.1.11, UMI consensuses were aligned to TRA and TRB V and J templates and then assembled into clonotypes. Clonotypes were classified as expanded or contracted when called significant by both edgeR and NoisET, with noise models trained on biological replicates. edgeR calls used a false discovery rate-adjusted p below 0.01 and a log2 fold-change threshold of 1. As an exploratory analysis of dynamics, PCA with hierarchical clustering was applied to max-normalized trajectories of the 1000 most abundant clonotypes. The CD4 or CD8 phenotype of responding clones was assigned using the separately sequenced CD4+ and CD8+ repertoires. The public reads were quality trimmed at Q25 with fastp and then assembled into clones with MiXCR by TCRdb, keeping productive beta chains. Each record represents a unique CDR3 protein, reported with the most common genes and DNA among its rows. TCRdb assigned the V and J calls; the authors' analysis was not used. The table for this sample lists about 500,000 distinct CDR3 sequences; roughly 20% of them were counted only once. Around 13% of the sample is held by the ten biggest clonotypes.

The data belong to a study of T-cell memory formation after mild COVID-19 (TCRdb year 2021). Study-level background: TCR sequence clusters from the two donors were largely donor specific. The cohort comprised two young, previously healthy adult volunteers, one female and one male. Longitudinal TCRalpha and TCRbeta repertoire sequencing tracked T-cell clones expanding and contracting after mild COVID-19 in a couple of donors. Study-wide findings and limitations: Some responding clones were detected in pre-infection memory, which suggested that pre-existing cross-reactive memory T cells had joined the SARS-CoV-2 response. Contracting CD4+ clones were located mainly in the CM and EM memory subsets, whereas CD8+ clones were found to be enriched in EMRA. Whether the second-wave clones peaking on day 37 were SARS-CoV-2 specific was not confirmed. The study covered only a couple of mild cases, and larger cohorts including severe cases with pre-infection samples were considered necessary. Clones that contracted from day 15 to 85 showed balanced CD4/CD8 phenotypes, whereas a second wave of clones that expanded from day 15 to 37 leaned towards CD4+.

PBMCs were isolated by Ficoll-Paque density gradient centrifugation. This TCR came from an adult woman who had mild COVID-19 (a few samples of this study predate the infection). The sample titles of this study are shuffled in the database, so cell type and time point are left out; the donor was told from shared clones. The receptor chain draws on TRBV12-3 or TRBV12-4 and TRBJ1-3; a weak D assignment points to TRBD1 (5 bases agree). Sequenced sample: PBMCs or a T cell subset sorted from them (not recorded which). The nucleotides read TGTGCCAGCAGTTCCGGGACCTGGCTTCGATCTGGAAACACCATATATTTT. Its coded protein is CASSSGTWLRSGNTIYF.